This T cell receptor beta chain was captured in a study of regulatory T cells in long-lasting Graves disease (dated by TCRdb to the early 2020s). Concerning the study at large: Persistent Graves' disease was defined as antithyroid drug treatment for over 5 years with persistently positive TSH receptor autoantibodies. Peripheral blood TCR sequencing and RNA sequencing compared persistent Graves' disease patients with newly diagnosed Graves' disease patients. The study was registered as a clinical trial and conducted in China. A total of about 33 samples underwent TCR sequencing, from about 13 patients with persistent Graves' disease and 20 patients with newly diagnosed Graves' disease. Persistent Graves' disease patients in the clinical cohort had taken antithyroid drugs for about 10.3 years on average.

Paper-wide results and their limitations: The authors noted that the small sample size was a limitation that may lower accuracy. Only peripheral blood was studied, because thyroid tissue, the primary lesion, was inaccessible. A larger number of public clonotypes was shared among persistent patients (over 2,500) than among newly diagnosed patients (roughly 970). Preferential use of TRBV28, TRBJ1-2 and TRBJ2-5 was observed in persistent disease, whereas TRBV20-1 and TRBJ2-1 were favored in newly diagnosed disease. Sequencing and analysis were limited to the TCR beta chain. Lower TCR Shannon entropy and fewer highly expanded clones were observed in persistent Graves' disease patients than in newly diagnosed patients, which suggested clonal expansion.

Germline trimming amounts to 1 base on V and 4 bases on J, with 19 as the count of junction bases outside the gene matches. Inclusive of the bounding cysteine and phenylalanine, the CDR3 is 20 residues long. Of all the DNA, just the CDR3 is kept, 60 bases in frame from base 1. The library was produced with multiplex PCR. Sequencer: Illumina HiSeq 4000. TCR beta libraries were built with iRepertoire HTBI primers and Arm-PCR amplification of CDR3 regions. Before sequencing, the PCR products went through gel purification. The original methods were these. Across samples, roughly 60 TRBV and 13 to 15 TRBJ segments were identified and used for gene usage analysis of CDR3 amino acid clonotypes. COPE and FqMerger were used to merge the filtered high-quality paired reads into contigs. BLAST was used to align contigs to the IMGT TRBV, TRBD and TRBJ reference genes, and CDR3 was defined following IMGT. Any clonotype with a frequency above 0.1% was counted as a highly expanded clone. Repertoire diversity was measured by Shannon entropy, and V-J evenness by the Gini coefficient. Clonotypes shared by more than one individual were considered public. Clones were called with MiXCR by TCRdb after fastp trimmed the public reads at Q25, and only in-frame beta chains were retained. Here each entry gathers all rows of one CDR3 protein and keeps the most common genes and DNA. It is TCRdb's table, rather than the study itself, that gives the V and J calls and clone size. In all, the sample holds roughly 450,000 distinct CDR3 sequences, and around 21% of those were seen once. The top ten hold 7% to 10% of the sample.

This clonotype was recorded at least ten times. Its antigen specificity is not known. No qualities accompany the bases; no much larger clone lies one base away. The time point label of this sample denotes: persistent/refractory GD, antithyroid drugs over 5 years with positive TRAb. RNA was extracted from PBMCs in TRIzol for both TCR sequencing and RNA sequencing. The diagnosis of Graves' disease was made according to American Thyroid Association guidelines. Recruitment of patients was carried out at an endocrinology department in Xi'an, China. From each patient, around 9 milliliters of peripheral blood was collected into an EDTA anticoagulant tube. Ficoll Paque Plus density gradient separation was used to isolate PBMCs, and no further T cell sorting was performed. An Agilent 2100 Bioanalyzer and agarose gel were used to check RNA quality, while a NanoDrop 2000 measured RNA concentration.

The material sequenced was peripheral blood mononuclear cells (PBMCs), taken when the disease was refractory, from a patient treated with antithyroid drugs. The sequence derives from a female donor with Graves disease. This sequence uses TRBV12-3 or TRBV12-4 and TRBJ1-5, and 7 junctional nucleotides match TRBD1. The nucleotide sequence is given as TGTGCCAGCAGTTTAGAGACAGGGTCAGAGTATTCCCAATGGAATCAGCCCCAGCATTTT. This yields the protein CASSLETGSEYSQWNQPQHF.